This T cell receptor beta chain is from a study of regulatory T cells in long-lasting Graves disease. About the study: Newly diagnosed Graves' patients had under 3 months of antithyroid drugs.

Stated time point: newly diagnosed GD, antithyroid drugs for less than 3 months. PBMC-extracted RNA yielded the TCR library. Study-level findings and limits: The TCR repertoire of persistent Graves' patients was less diverse than that of newly diagnosed ones.

According to the study, TCR beta libraries were built with iRepertoire HTBI primers and CDR3-region Arm-PCR. Using its own MiXCR run on the multiplex PCR reads, TCRdb lists one record per CDR3 protein. In the table there are about 450,000 distinct CDR3 sequences, over 15% of which are singletons. Note on this clonotype: What it recognizes is unknown.

These data are also associated with another study on T cells in Graves' hyperthyroidism and ophthalmopathy.

Specimen: peripheral blood mononuclear cells (PBMCs), collected at new diagnosis, from a patient treated with antithyroid drugs. The source of this sequence is a woman younger than 45 with Graves disease.

The CDR3 reads CASRQNAGTGGDTQYF. CDR3 nucleotide sequence: TGCGCCAGCAGGCAAAACGCGGGGACAGGAGGAGATACGCAGTATTTT. The rearrangement uses TRBV4-3 and TRBJ2-3; 8 bases are shared with TRBD1. Germline V CDR1 and CDR2: LGHNA, YSLEER. J was trimmed by 5 bases and V by 6 bases; bases with no gene match: 13. The CDR3 runs to 16 residues.